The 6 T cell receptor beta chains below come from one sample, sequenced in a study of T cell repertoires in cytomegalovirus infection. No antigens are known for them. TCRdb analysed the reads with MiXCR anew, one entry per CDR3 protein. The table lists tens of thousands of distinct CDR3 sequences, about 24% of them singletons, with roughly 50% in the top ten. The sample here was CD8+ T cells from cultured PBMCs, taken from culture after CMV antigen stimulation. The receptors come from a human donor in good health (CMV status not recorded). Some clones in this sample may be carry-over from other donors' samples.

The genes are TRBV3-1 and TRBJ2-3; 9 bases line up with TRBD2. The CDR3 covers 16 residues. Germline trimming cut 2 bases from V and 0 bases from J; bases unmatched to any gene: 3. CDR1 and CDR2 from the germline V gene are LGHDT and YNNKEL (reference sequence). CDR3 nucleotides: TGTGCCAGCAGCCAATTCGCGGGGGGGAGCACAGATACGCAGTATTTT. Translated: CASSQFAGGSTDTQYF.

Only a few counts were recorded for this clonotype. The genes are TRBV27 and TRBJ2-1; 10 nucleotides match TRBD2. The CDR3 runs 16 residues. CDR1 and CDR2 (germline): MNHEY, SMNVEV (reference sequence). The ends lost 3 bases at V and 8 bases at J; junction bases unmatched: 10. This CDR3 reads CASSFLAGAPGDEQFF. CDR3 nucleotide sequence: TGTGCCAGCAGTTTCCTAGCGGGAGCGCCTGGGGATGAGCAGTTCTTC.

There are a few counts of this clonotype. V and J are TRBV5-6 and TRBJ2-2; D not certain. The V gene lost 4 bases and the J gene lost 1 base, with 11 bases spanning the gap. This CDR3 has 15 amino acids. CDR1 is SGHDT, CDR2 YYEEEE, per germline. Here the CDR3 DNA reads TGTGCCAGCAGCCCCCCGGCAGGGAACACCGGGGAGCTGTTTTTT. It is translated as CASSPPAGNTGELFF.

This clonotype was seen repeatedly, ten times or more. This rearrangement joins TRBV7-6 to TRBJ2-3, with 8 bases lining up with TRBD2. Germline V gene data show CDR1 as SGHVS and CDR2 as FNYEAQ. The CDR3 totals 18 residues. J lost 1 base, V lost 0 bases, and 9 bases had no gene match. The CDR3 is CASSLAEVAGGGTDTQYF. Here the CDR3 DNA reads TGTGCCAGCAGCTTAGCGGAAGTTGCGGGAGGAGGCACAGATACGCAGTATTTT.

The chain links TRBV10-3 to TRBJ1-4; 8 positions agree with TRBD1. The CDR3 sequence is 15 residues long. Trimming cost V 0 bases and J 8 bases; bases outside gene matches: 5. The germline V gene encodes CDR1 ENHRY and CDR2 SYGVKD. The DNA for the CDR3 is TGTGCCATCAGTGAGTCTATGGACAGGGACGAAAAACTGTTTTTT. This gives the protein CAISESMDRDEKLFF.

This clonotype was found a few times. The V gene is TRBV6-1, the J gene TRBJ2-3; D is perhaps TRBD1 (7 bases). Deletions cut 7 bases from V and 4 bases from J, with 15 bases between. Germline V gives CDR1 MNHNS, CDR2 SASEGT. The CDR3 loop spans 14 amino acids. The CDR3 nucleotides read TGTGCCAGCATCGGAGGAGGGGGCGCAGATACGCAGTATTTT. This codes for CASIGGGGADTQYF.